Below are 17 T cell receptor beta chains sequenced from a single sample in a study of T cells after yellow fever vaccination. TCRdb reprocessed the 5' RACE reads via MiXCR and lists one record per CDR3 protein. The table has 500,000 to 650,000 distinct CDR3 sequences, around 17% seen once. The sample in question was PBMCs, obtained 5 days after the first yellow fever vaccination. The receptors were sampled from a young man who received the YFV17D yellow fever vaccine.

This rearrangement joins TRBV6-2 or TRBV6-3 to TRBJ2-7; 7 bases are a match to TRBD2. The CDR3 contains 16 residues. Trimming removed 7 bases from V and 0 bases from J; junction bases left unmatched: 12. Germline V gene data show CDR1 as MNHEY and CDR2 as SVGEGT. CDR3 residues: CASTRLRGVSSYEQYF. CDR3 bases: TGTGCCAGCACTCGGCTCCGGGGGGTCAGCTCCTACGAGCAGTACTTC.

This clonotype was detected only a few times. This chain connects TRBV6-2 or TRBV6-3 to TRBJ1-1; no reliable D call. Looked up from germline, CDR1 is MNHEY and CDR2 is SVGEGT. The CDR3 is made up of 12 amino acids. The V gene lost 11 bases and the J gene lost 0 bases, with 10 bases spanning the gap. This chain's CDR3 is CAVRAMNTEAFF. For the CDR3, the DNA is TGTGCCGTGAGGGCTATGAACACTGAAGCTTTCTTT.

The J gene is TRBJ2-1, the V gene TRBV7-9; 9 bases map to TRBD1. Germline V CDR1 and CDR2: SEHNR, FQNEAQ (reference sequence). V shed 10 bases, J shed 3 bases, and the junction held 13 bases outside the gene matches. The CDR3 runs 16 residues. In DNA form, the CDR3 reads TGTGCCATTGGGACAGGGCCCTATGCCAGCTACAATGAGCAGTTCTTC. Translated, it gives CAIGTGPYASYNEQFF.

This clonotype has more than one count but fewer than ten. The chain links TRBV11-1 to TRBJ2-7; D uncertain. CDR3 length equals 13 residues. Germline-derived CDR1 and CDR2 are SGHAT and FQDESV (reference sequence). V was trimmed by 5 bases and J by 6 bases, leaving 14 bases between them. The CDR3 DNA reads TGTGCCAGCAGCCCCGGGCCCTTCGGCGAGCAGTACTTC. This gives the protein CASSPGPFGEQYF.

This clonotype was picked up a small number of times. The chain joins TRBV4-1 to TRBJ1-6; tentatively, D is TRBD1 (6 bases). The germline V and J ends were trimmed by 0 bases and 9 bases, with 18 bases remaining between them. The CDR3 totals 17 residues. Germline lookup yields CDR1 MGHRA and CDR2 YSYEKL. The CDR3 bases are TGCGCCAGCAGCCAAGATCCAACAGGGCGGGACGGTTCACCCCTCCACTTT. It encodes CASSQDPTGRDGSPLHF.

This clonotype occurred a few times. CDR3: CASSHPSGGASGELFF. The CDR3, as DNA: TGTGCCAGCAGCCACCCTAGCGGGGGGGCCTCCGGGGAGCTGTTTTTT. V and J are TRBV7-9 and TRBJ2-2; 12 positions agree with TRBD2. The trim removed 5 bases at V and 6 bases at J, leaving 7 bases unmatched. There are 16 residues in the CDR3. The germline gives CDR1 SEHNR, CDR2 FQNEAQ (reference sequence).

CDR3 residues: CASSLDSYHEAFF. DNA of the CDR3: TGTGCCAGCAGCTTAGACAGTTACCATGAAGCTTTCTTT. The V and J genes are TRBV6-6 and TRBJ1-1, with D possibly being TRBD1 (5 bases). V was pared by 6 bases and J by 7 bases, with 15 bases between. Germline CDR1 and CDR2: MNHNY and SVGAGI (reference sequence). The CDR3 has 13 residues.

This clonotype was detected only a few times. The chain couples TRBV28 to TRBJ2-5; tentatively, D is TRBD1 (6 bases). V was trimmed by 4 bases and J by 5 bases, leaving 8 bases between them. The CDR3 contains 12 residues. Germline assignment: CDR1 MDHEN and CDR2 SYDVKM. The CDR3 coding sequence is TGTGCCAGCAGTTGGGGGCCCGAGACCCAGTACTTC. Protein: CASSWGPETQYF.

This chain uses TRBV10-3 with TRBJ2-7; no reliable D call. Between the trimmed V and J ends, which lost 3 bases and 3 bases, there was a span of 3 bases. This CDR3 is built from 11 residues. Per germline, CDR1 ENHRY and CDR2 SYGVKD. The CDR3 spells CAISDYYEQYF. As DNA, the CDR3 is TGTGCCATCAGTGACTACTACGAGCAGTACTTC.

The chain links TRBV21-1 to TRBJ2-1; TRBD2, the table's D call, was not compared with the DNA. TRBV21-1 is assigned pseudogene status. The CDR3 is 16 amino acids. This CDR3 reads CASSKVPSGGANEQFF. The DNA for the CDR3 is TGTGCCAGCAGCAAAGTTCCTAGCGGGGGGGCCAATGAGCAGTTCTTC.

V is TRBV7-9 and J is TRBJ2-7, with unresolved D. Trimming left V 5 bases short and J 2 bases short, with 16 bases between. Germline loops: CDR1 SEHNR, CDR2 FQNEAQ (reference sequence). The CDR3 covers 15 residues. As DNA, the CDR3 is TGTGCCAGCAGCCCACCCACGTCAGGCGCCTACGAGCAGTACTTC. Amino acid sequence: CASSPPTSGAYEQYF.

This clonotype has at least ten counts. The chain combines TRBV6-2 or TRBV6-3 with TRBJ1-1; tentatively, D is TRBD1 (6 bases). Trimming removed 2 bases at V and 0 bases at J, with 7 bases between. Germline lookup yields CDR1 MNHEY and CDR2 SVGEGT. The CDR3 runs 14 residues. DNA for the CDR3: TGTGCCAGCAGTTACGGGGGCGTGAACACTGAAGCTTTCTTT. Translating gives CASSYGGVNTEAFF.

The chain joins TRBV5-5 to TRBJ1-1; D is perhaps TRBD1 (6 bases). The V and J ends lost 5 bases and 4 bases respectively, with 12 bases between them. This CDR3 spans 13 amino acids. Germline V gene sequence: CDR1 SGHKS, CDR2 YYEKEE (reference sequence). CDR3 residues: CASRKTGSTEAFF. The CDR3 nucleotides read TGTGCCAGCAGAAAAACAGGGAGCACTGAAGCTTTCTTT.

The DNA of the CDR3 is TGTGCCAGCAGTTTGGTAGGTAAGCCCCAGCATTTT. It is translated as CASSLVGKPQHF. This sequence joins TRBV12-3 or TRBV12-4 and TRBJ1-5; D is undetermined. Deletions cut 3 bases from V and 8 bases from J, with 8 bases between. The CDR3 consists of 12 residues.

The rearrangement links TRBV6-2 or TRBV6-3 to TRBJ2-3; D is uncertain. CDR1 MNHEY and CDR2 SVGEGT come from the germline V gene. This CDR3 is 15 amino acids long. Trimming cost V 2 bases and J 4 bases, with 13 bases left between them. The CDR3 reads CASSYGLQIADTQYF. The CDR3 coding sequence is TGTGCCAGCAGTTACGGTTTACAGATCGCAGATACGCAGTATTTT.

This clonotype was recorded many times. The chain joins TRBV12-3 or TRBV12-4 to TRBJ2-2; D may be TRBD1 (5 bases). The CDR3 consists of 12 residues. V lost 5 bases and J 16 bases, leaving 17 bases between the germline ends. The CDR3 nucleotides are TGTGCCAGCAGTCCGCAGACAGTCACCCCGTTTTTT. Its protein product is CASSPQTVTPFF.

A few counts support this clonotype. The CDR3 loop is CASRPRRQVSTDTQYF. The CDR3 region has the DNA TGTGCCAGCAGGCCGAGACGACAGGTTTCTACAGATACGCAGTATTTT. The V gene is TRBV6-1, the J gene TRBJ2-3; maybe TRBD1 (6 bases). Trimming took off 6 bases at V and 3 bases at J, with 19 bases between the two ends. The CDR3 loop spans 16 amino acids. From germline, CDR1 is MNHNS and CDR2 SASEGT.